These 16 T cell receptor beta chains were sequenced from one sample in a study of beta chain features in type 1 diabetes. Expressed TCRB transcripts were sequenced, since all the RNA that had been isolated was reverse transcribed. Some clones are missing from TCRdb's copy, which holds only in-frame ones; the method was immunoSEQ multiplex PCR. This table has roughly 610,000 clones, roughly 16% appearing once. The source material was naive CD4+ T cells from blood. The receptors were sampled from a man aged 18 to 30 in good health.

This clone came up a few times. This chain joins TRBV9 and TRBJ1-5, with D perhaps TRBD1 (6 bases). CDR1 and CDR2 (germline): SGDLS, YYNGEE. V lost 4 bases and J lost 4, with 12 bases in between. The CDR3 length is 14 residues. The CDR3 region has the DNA TGTGCCAGCAGCTCCGGGACACCAAATCAGCCCCAGCATTTT. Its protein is CASSSGTPNQPQHF.

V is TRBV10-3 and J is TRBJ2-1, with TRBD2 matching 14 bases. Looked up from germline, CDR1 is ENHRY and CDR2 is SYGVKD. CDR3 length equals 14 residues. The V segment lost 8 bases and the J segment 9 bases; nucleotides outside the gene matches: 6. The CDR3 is CAIGGTSGSGEQFF. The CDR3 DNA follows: TGTGCCATCGGTGGGACTAGCGGGAGTGGTGAGCAGTTCTTC.

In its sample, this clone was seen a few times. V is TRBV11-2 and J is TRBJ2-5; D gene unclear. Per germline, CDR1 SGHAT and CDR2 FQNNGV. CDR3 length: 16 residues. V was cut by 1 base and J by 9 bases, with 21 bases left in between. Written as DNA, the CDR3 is TGTGCCAGCAGCTTAGTTCCGGGCTCTCAAGGCATGGCCCAGTACTTC. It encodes CASSLVPGSQGMAQYF.

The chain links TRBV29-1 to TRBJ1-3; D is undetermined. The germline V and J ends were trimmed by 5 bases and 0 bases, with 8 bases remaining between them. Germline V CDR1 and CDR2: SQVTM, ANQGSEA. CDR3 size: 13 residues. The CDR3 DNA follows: TGCAGCGTTTGGGGTAGCTCTGGAAACACCATATATTTT. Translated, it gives CSVWGSSGNTIYF.

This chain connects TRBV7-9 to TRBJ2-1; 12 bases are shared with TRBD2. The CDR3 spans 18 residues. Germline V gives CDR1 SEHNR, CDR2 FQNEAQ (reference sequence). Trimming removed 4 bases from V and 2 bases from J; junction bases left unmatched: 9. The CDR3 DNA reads TGTGCCAGCAGCTCGGTTTTACTAGCGGGAGGACCCTACAATGAGCAGTTCTTC. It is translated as CASSSVLLAGGPYNEQFF. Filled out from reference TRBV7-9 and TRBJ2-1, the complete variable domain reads DTGVSQNPRHKITKRGQNVTFRCDPISEHNRLYWYRQTLGQGPEFLTYFQNEAQLEKSRLLSDRFSAERPKGSFSTLEIQRTEQGDSAMYLCASSSVLLAGGPYNEQFFGPGTRLTVL.

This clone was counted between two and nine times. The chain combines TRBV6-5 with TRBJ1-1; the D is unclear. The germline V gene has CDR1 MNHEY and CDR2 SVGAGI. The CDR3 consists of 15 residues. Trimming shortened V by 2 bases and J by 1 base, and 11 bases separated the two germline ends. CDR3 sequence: CASSYGRSENTEAFF. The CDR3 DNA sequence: TGTGCCAGCAGTTACGGCAGATCGGAGAACACTGAAGCTTTCTTT.

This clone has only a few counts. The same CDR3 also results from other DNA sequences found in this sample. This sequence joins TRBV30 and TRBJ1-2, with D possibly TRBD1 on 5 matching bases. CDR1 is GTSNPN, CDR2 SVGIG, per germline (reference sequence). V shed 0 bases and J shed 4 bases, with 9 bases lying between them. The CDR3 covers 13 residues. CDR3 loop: CAWSVQGGYGYTF. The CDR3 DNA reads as TGTGCCTGGAGTGTGCAGGGTGGCTATGGCTACACCTTC.

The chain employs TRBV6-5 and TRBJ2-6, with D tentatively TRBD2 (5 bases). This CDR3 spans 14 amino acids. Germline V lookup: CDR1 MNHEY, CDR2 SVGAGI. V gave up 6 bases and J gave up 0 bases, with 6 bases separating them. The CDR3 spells CASRRDSGANVLTF. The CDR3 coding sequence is TGTGCCAGCAGGAGGGACTCTGGGGCCAACGTCCTGACTTTC.

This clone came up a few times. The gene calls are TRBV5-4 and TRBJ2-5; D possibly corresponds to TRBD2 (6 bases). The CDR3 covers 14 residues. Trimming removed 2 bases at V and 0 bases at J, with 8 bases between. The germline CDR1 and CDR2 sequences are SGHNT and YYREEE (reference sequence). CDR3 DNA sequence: TGTGCCAGCAGCTTCCGGAGGGACCAAGAGACCCAGTACTTC. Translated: CASSFRRDQETQYF. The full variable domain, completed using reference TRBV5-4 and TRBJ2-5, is ETGVTQSPTHLIKTRGQQVTLRCSSQSGHNTVSWYQQALGQGPQFIFQYYREEENGRGNFPPRFSGLQFPNYSSELNVNALELDDSALYLCASSFRRDQETQYFGPGTRLLVL.

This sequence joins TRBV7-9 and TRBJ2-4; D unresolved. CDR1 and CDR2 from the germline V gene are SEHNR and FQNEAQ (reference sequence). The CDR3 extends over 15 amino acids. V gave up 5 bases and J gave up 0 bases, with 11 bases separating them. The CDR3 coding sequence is TGTGCCAGCAGCCTGCCCGCCGTAGCCAAAAACATTCAGTACTTC. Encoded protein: CASSLPAVAKNIQYF.

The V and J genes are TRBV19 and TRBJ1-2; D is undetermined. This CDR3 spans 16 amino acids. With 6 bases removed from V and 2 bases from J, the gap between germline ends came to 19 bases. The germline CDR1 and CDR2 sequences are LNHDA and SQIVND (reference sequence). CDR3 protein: CASSFLTGQRNYGYTF. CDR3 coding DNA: TGTGCCAGTAGCTTTCTTACCGGGCAACGGAACTATGGCTACACCTTC.

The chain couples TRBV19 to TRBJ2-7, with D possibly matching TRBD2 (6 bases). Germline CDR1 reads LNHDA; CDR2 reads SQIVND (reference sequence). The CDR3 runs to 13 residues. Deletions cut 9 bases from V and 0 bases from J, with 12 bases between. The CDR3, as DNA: TGTGCCAGGAACCGGGGGAGCTCCTACGAGCAGTACTTC. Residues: CARNRGSSYEQYF.

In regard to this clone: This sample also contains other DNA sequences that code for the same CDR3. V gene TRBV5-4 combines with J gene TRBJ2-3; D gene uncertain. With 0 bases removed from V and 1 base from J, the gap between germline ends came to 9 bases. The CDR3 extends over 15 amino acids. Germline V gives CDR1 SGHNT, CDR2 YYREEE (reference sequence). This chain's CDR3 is CASSLGGTGTDTQYF. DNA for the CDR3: TGTGCCAGCAGCTTGGGCGGAACCGGCACAGATACGCAGTATTTT.

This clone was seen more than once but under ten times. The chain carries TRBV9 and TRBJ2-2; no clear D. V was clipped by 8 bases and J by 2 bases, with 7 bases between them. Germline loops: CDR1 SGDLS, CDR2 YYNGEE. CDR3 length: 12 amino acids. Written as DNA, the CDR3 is TGTGCCAGTCAAGTTAACACCGGGGAGCTGTTTTTT. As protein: CASQVNTGELFF.

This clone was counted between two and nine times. CDR3 loop: CASSTPTGAYSEQFF. CDR3 bases: TGTGCCAGTAGTACGCCGACAGGGGCTTATTCAGAGCAGTTCTTC. The V gene is TRBV19, the J gene TRBJ2-1; 8 bases align to TRBD1. CDR1 LNHDA and CDR2 SQIVND come from the germline V gene (reference sequence). The CDR3 extends over 15 amino acids. J was trimmed by 10 bases and V by 4 bases; bases with no gene match: 12.

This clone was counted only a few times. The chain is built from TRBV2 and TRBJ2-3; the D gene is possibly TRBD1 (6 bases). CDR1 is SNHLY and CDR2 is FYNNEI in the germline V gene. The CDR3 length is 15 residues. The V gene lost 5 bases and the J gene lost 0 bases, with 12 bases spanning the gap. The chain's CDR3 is CASSFGQSSTDTQYF. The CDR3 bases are TGTGCCAGCAGTTTCGGACAGAGTAGCACAGATACGCAGTATTTT.